A selection of T cell receptor beta chains follows, all from one sample in a study of blood T cell repertoires in COVID-19. Sequencing was performed with immunoSEQ multiplex PCR; in TCRdb, only in-frame clones are kept and a portion is missing. Found here are about 120,000 clones, approximately 90% of them singletons; the top ten hold around a quarter. The sequenced sample consisted of peripheral blood. The receptors derive from a man in his 70s with active or convalescent COVID-19. Each CDR3 is given with its conserved first and last residue. The D gene is left open where the match is weak. Clone size appears in some rows only: once, few, many, or a class for an expanded clone.

size	J	D	V	DNA	CDR3
-	TRBJ2-5	TRBD1	TRBV19	TGTGCCAGTAGTCCTCAGGGGGTCAAAGAGACCCAGTACTTC	CASSPQGVKETQYF
-	TRBJ2-7	TRBD2	TRBV29-1	TGCAGCGTCACTAGCGGTAACTACGAGCAGTACTTC	CSVTSGNYEQYF
-	TRBJ2-7	TRBD2	TRBV11-2	TGTGCCAGCAGCTTAAGGGCGGGAGGGCCCTACGAGCAGTACTTC	CASSLRAGGPYEQYF
-	TRBJ2-5	TRBD2	TRBV28	TGTGCCAGCAGTTCCCCTGGGGGGGAGGGAGAGACCCAGTACTTC	CASSSPGGEGETQYF
-	TRBJ1-5	-	TRBV18	TGTGCCAGCTCACCGCCCCAAGAAGGGGCGACCAATCAGCCCCAGCATTTT	CASSPPQEGATNQPQHF
-	TRBJ2-7	-	TRBV7-9	TGTGCCAGCAGCTCCGCCGAGGTAGGAGGCGAGCAGTACTTC	CASSSAEVGGEQYF
-	TRBJ1-5	-	TRBV28	TGTGCCAGCAAGAGGCCGTTCGAACCCCCACCCGCCGATCAGCCCCAGCATTTT	CASKRPFEPPPADQPQHF
-	TRBJ1-1	TRBD1	TRBV18	TGTGCCAGCTCAATTCAGAGGACAGGATTGACTGAAGCTTTCTTT	CASSIQRTGLTEAFF
-	TRBJ2-2	TRBD2	TRBV18	TGTGCCAGCTCGCCTTCGGGGACTAGCGATACCGGGGAGCTGTTTTTT	CASSPSGTSDTGELFF
-	TRBJ2-2	TRBD1	TRBV6-6	TGTGCCAGCAGTTATTTTAGGGGGCCCAACACCGGGGAGCTGTTTTTT	CASSYFRGPNTGELFF
-	TRBJ1-5	-	TRBV12-1	TGTGCCAATTGCGGGACTCAAGGAAATCAGCCCCAGCATTTT	CANCGTQGNQPQHF
-	TRBJ2-6	-	TRBV19	TGTGCCACCCGAGGCGCTGGGGCCAACGTCCTGACTTTC	CATRGAGANVLTF
once	TRBJ1-5	-	TRBV19	TGTGCCAGTAGTCTTGGGCAAAATCAGCCCCAGCATTTT	CASSLGQNQPQHF
-	TRBJ2-2	TRBD1	TRBV10-2	TGCGCCAGCAGGGAACAGGGGGCGGGCGGGGAGCTGTTTTTT	CASREQGAGGELFF
-	TRBJ2-7	-	TRBV7-9	TGTGCCAGCAGTTACCTCGGACTGGGAAGCTCCTACGAGCAGTACTTC	CASSYLGLGSSYEQYF
-	TRBJ2-7	TRBD1	TRBV4-2	TGTGCCAGCAGCCAAGGCGTGGACAGGGGTTCCTACGAGCAGTACTTC	CASSQGVDRGSYEQYF
-	TRBJ1-2	-	TRBV28	TGTGCCAGCAGTTTGGAGGGGAACTTCTATGGCTACACCTTC	CASSLEGNFYGYTF
-	TRBJ2-7	TRBD2	TRBV29-1	TGCAGCGCCCGACTAGCGGGAGTAGGGAGCTCCTACGAGCAGTACTTC	CSARLAGVGSSYEQYF
-	TRBJ1-5	TRBD1	TRBV10-1	TGCGCCAGCATTTTTAGGACAGGGGCCCCGCTGGATCAGCCCCAGCATTTT	CASIFRTGAPLDQPQHF
-	TRBJ1-1	-	TRBV28	TGTGCCAGCACCCTTGGACCGGGGAGCACTGAAGCTTTCTTT	CASTLGPGSTEAFF
-	TRBJ2-7	-	TRBV27	TGTGCCAGCAGTTTTAGAGTTAGGGGAGGCGAGCAGTACTTC	CASSFRVRGGEQYF
-	TRBJ2-1	TRBD2	TRBV5-1	TGCGCCAGCAGCTTCCCTAGCGGGAGGGTCAGTGAGCAGTTCTTC	CASSFPSGRVSEQFF
-	TRBJ1-2	TRBD1	TRBV23-1	TGCGCCAGCAGTCAAGCCCTCCAAGGGACAGGGACCTATGGCTACACCTTC	CASSQALQGTGTYGYTF
-	TRBJ2-5	-	TRBV3-1/TRBV3-2	TGTGCCAGCAGCCAAGCCCCAGTTGGGACCCAGTACTTC	CASSQAPVGTQYF
-	TRBJ2-7	TRBD2	TRBV7-2	TGTGCCAGCAGCACGGGAGGCTTCTCCTACGAGCAGTACTTC	CASSTGGFSYEQYF
-	TRBJ2-2	TRBD2	TRBV5-4	TGTGCCAGCAGCTCGGGACTAGCGGGTCCAATGAACACCGGGGAGCTGTTTTTT	CASSSGLAGPMNTGELFF
-	TRBJ1-2	TRBD1	TRBV28	TGTGCCAGCAGGGGGACAGGGTGGGACTATGGCTACACCTTC	CASRGTGWDYGYTF
-	TRBJ1-4	-	TRBV6-6	TGTGCCAGCAGTTACGGAGTTGCAACTAATGAAAAACTGTTTTTT	CASSYGVATNEKLFF